This entry lists 24 T cell receptor beta chains sequenced from one sample in a study of T cell repertoires in urothelial bladder cancer. Some clones are missing from TCRdb's copy, which holds only in-frame ones; the method was immunoSEQ multiplex PCR. The data show 10,000 or so clones, 68% seen once. The sample taken for sequencing was tumor-infiltrating cells from bladder cancer. Receptors were obtained from a human donor with a benign inflammatory bladder lesion.

The V call is TRBV6-6, the J call TRBJ1-2, with 8 bases aligning to TRBD1. Germline V gene data show CDR1 as MNHNY and CDR2 as SVGAGI (reference sequence). V shed 7 bases and J 7 bases; nucleotides not matched to a gene: 11. The CDR3 length is 14 residues. CDR3 residues: CASTPGTGLGGYTF. CDR3 in DNA: TGTGCCAGCACCCCCGGGACAGGACTTGGTGGCTACACCTTC.

The chain combines TRBV5-1 with TRBJ2-7; possible D gene TRBD1, 5 bases. The CDR3 loop spans 14 amino acids. Looked up from germline, CDR1 is SGHRS and CDR2 is YFSETQ. V was cut by 3 bases and J by 5 bases, with 15 bases left in between. For the CDR3, the DNA is TGCGCCAGCAGCTGGGGTCCGCAGGGCAACGAGCAGTACTTC. This translates into CASSWGPQGNEQYF.

The V gene is TRBV7-8, the J gene TRBJ2-7; the D is unclear. This CDR3 region has 14 residues. V shed 5 bases and J shed 0 bases, with 11 bases lying between them. The V gene's germline CDR1 is SGHVS and CDR2 FQNEAQ. CDR3 DNA: TGTGCCAGCAGCGCAGGAGCGCACTCCTACGAGCAGTACTTC. Amino acid sequence: CASSAGAHSYEQYF.

The gene calls are TRBV7-2 and TRBJ2-3, with D possibly being TRBD1 (6 bases). The V end was cut by 2 bases, the J end by 4 bases, with 10 bases between. The CDR3 has 14 residues. Germline-derived CDR1 and CDR2 are SGHTA and FQGNSA. The CDR3 DNA is TGTGCCAGCAGCTTACCCCCAGGGGCAGATACGCAGTATTTT. This gives the protein CASSLPPGADTQYF.

The chain joins TRBV5-1 to TRBJ2-2, with no clear D. The V gene lost 0 bases and the J gene lost 3 bases, with 9 bases spanning the gap. The germline V gene has CDR1 SGHRS and CDR2 YFSETQ. This CDR3 has 15 residues. The CDR3 DNA sequence: TGCGCCAGCAGCTTGGTTGTCCGGGACACCGGGGAGCTGTTTTTT. It codes for CASSLVVRDTGELFF.

The chain has TRBV5-4 and TRBJ2-2; weak D call: TRBD2 (5 bases). The CDR3 has 15 amino acids. With 1 base removed from V and 4 bases from J, the gap between germline ends came to 11 bases. The germline V gene has CDR1 SGHNT and CDR2 YYREEE (reference sequence). CDR3 sequence: CASSLWPGLTGELFF. Written as DNA, the CDR3 is TGTGCCAGCAGCTTGTGGCCAGGACTCACCGGGGAGCTGTTTTTT.

This clone was observed a handful of times. This sequence joins TRBV20-1 and TRBJ2-7; D not certain. Trimming pared 0 bases from V and 5 bases from J, leaving 2 bases between. This CDR3 is built from 10 residues. The germline V gene encodes CDR1 DFQATT and CDR2 SNEGSKA (reference sequence). CDR3 coding DNA: TGCAGTGCTAGAGACCACGAGCAGTACTTC. Its translation is CSARDHEQYF.

The chain couples TRBV7-9 to TRBJ1-6; 10 nucleotides agree with TRBD1. Germline assignment: CDR1 SEHNR and CDR2 FQNEAQ (reference sequence). This CDR3 has 14 amino acids. The ends lost 4 bases at V and 7 bases at J; junction bases unmatched: 1. Here the CDR3 reads CASSSGQGNSPLHF. CDR3 coding DNA: TGTGCCAGCAGCTCGGGACAGGGGAATTCACCCCTCCACTTT.

The chain recombines TRBV4-1 with TRBJ1-3; D is unresolved. The CDR3 spans 13 residues. Germline values: CDR1 MGHRA, CDR2 YSYEKL. Trimming took 4 bases from V and 4 from J, leaving 8 bases between them. CDR3 protein: CASSLPLGNTIYF. In DNA form, the CDR3 reads TGCGCCAGCAGCCTCCCCTTAGGAAACACCATATATTTT.

The chain carries TRBV5-6 and TRBJ2-7; TRBD2 matches at 7 bases. V trimming: 4 bases; J trimming: 6 bases; junction bases outside the gene matches: 19. This CDR3 spans 17 amino acids. The V gene's germline CDR1 is SGHDT and CDR2 YYEEEE. The CDR3 DNA reads TGTGCCAGCAGCCATCCGCACCTGGGACTACGACGGGGCGAGCAGTACTTC. This codes for CASSHPHLGLRRGEQYF.

This rearrangement joins TRBV5-8 to TRBJ2-7; TRBD2 aligns across 7 bases. CDR1 SGHTS and CDR2 YDEGEE come from the germline V gene. The V gene end was trimmed by 0 bases and the J gene end by 7 bases; junction bases not matched to a gene: 16. The CDR3 is 17 residues long. DNA of the CDR3: TGTGCCAGCAGCTTGGTTAAGGGAGGGACCCTTACTGAAGAGCAGTACTTC. This gives the protein CASSLVKGGTLTEEQYF.

This clone was found a few times. The J gene is TRBJ1-1, the V gene TRBV19; D gene ambiguous. The CDR3 sequence is 15 residues long. The V gene lost 10 bases and the J gene lost 0 bases, with 18 bases spanning the gap. Germline assignment: CDR1 LNHDA and CDR2 SQIVND (reference sequence). CDR3 nucleotides: TGTGCCACCCCCAGTGCAACAGCGATGAACACTGAAGCTTTCTTT. Its translation: CATPSATAMNTEAFF.

The rearrangement uses TRBV18 and TRBJ1-2, with D possibly being TRBD1 (5 bases). The V end lost 3 bases, the J end lost 8 bases, and 16 bases lay between the germline ends. The CDR3 runs to 14 residues. Germline V gene data show CDR1 as KGHSH and CDR2 as LQKENI. CDR3 amino acids: CASSPGAGSYGYTF. The CDR3 nucleotides are TGTGCCAGCTCACCCGGCGCAGGGTCTTACGGCTACACCTTC.

The chain links TRBV6-6 to TRBJ1-1, with unresolved D. The germline CDR1 and CDR2 sequences are MNHNY and SVGAGI (reference sequence). V was cut by 2 bases and J by 3 bases, with 13 bases left in between. This CDR3 region has 15 residues. The CDR3 bases are TGTGCCAGCAGTTACCTCGGTGGGAGGCACACTGAAGCTTTCTTT. It is translated as CASSYLGGRHTEAFF.

This clone has a single count. This chain connects TRBV4-1 to TRBJ2-3, with D perhaps TRBD2 (5 bases). The CDR3 is 16 residues long. Germline loops: CDR1 MGHRA, CDR2 YSYEKL. V lost 2 bases, J lost 3 bases, and 15 bases lay in between. The CDR3 DNA reads as TGCGCCAGCAGCCAATTAGAGGGTGGTGGGACAGATACGCAGTATTTT. Its protein is CASSQLEGGGTDTQYF.

This clone has a single count. The chain employs TRBV18 and TRBJ1-5, with D perhaps TRBD1 (6 bases). Germline CDR1 is KGHSH and CDR2 is LQKENI. V was shortened by 8 bases and J by 0 bases, with 14 bases between the two germline ends. The CDR3 has 15 residues. The chain's CDR3 is CASRPEGVSNQPQHF. Here the CDR3 DNA reads TGTGCCAGCCGACCAGAGGGGGTTAGCAATCAGCCCCAGCATTTT.

V is TRBV5-6 and J is TRBJ2-3; 13 nucleotides align to TRBD2. V shed 5 bases and J 6 bases; nucleotides not matched to a gene: 9. CDR3 length: 16 residues. The germline CDR1 and CDR2 sequences are SGHDT and YYEEEE. The CDR3 nucleotides read TGTGCCAGCAGTTCCTGGACTAGCGGGGGCCCGGATACGCAGTATTTT. It specifies CASSSWTSGGPDTQYF.

This chain connects TRBV5-4 to TRBJ1-1; D call uncertain. The V end was cut by 4 bases, the J end by 1 base, with 14 bases between. The CDR3 loop spans 15 amino acids. Germline assignment: CDR1 SGHNT and CDR2 YYREEE (reference sequence). CDR3: CASSRAGGENTEAFF. The CDR3 DNA is TGTGCCAGCAGCCGCGCTGGTGGGGAGAACACTGAAGCTTTCTTT.

The table lists this clone with a few counts. The rearrangement uses TRBV4-1 and TRBJ1-1; D uncertain. The V gene lost 5 bases and the J gene lost 6 bases, with 16 bases spanning the gap. CDR1 and CDR2 (germline): MGHRA, YSYEKL. The CDR3 is 14 residues long. CDR3 sequence (DNA): TGCGCCAGCAGCGCGTTCGGGCAGGAACCTGAAGCTTTCTTT. It yields the protein CASSAFGQEPEAFF.

The chain carries TRBV5-6 and TRBJ2-7; D call uncertain. The CDR3 length is 13 residues. CDR1 is SGHDT, CDR2 YYEEEE, per germline. Deletions cut 3 bases from V and 2 bases from J, with 9 bases between. The DNA for the CDR3 is TGTGCCAGCAGCTCCCGGACGACCTACGAGCAGTACTTC. Translating it yields CASSSRTTYEQYF.

The V call is TRBV5-1, the J call TRBJ2-7, with 7 positions matching TRBD1. The CDR3 is 17 residues long. V dropped 4 bases and J dropped 2; count of bases not matched to a gene: 15. Germline V gene data show CDR1 as SGHRS and CDR2 as YFSETQ. The CDR3 bases are TGCGCCAGCAGCCCTACCTTCTCAGGGGGAAATCCCTACGAGCAGTACTTC. As protein: CASSPTFSGGNPYEQYF.

This rearrangement joins TRBV9 to TRBJ1-5, with TRBD1 as a possible D gene (5 bases). Germline assignment: CDR1 SGDLS and CDR2 YYNGEE. V dropped 2 bases and J dropped 5 bases, with 11 bases sitting between them. The CDR3 has 14 residues. The CDR3 here is CASSVEGEYQPQHF. DNA of the CDR3: TGTGCCAGCAGCGTGGAAGGGGAATATCAGCCCCAGCATTTT. The whole variable domain, remainder taken from reference TRBV9 and TRBJ1-5, is DSGVTQTPKHLITATGQRVTLRCSPRSGDLSVYWYQQSLDQGLQFLIQYYNGEERAKGNILERFSAQQFPDLHSELNLSSLELGDSALYFCASSVEGEYQPQHFGDGTRLSIL.

The chain joins TRBV19 to TRBJ2-2; TRBD2 agrees at 9 bases. Losses at the gene ends were 8 bases for V and 2 bases for J; bases not matched to a gene: 9. Per germline, CDR1 LNHDA and CDR2 SQIVND (reference sequence). This CDR3 has 16 residues. CDR3 DNA sequence: TGTGCCAGTTCCACCGGGACTAGCTATAACACCGGGGAGCTGTTTTTT. Residues: CASSTGTSYNTGELFF.

This chain joins TRBV5-1 and TRBJ2-5, with 13 bases matching TRBD2. Germline CDR1 and CDR2: SGHRS and YFSETQ. This CDR3 contains 16 residues. The J segment lost 2 bases and the V segment lost 3 bases, leaving 4 bases of the junction unmatched. CDR3 amino acids: CASSSSLAGGQETQYF. CDR3 coding DNA: TGCGCCAGCAGCTCATCACTAGCGGGGGGGCAAGAGACCCAGTACTTC.